This T cell receptor (beta chain) was sequenced in a study of PD-1 blockade in classical Hodgkin lymphoma. Study overall: Intravenous delivery of nivolumab at 3 mg/kg to patients occurred every 2 weeks. Study findings and constraints: Prior to therapy, complete responders displayed diversity much like that of newly diagnosed patients. Repertoire differences lack defined causes, possibly disease activity or prior therapy. Healthy donors were reported to have higher baseline TCR diversity than newly diagnosed patients.

Some clones are missing from TCRdb's copy, which holds only in-frame ones; the method was immunoSEQ multiplex PCR. This table has tens of thousands of clones, 90% appearing once. V trimming: 5 bases; J trimming: 7 bases; junction bases outside the gene matches: 3. The CDR3 totals 15 residues. Germline V gene lookup returns CDR1 SGHAT and CDR2 FQNNGV. Specified time point: cycle 4 day 1 (C4D1), after six to seven weeks of nivolumab. Patients all relapsed after autologous stem cell transplantation, and there was variation in brentuximab vedotin exposure. About this clone: Its antigen remains unknown.

This specimen consisted of peripheral blood mononuclear cells (PBMCs), obtained before the fourth cycle of nivolumab. The chain joins TRBV11-2 to TRBJ2-1; 15 bases are a match to TRBD2. The sequence was obtained from a human donor with classical Hodgkin lymphoma. The CDR3 region is CASSAGTSGRNEQFF. The CDR3 region has the DNA TGTGCCAGCAGCGCCGGGACTAGCGGGAGGAATGAGCAGTTCTTC.